The clone carrying this TCR beta chain was seen ten or more times. Its antigen is not known. Trimming stripped 2 bases from V and 5 bases from J, with 16 bases between. The V gene's germline CDR1 is LGHDT and CDR2 YNNKEL (reference sequence). The CDR3 loop spans 16 amino acids. This record comes from a study of Graves' ophthalmopathy and Graves' hyperthyroidism. The study, taken as a whole, reports: Distinction of ophthalmopathy from stable hyperthyroidism by a 13-signature model reached approximately 90% sensitivity and 81.08% specificity.

RNA transcripts provided the template for amplifying TCR beta CDR3 regions. HTBI primers were used in a first-round RT-PCR, which preceded a second-round multiplex PCR. One entry per CDR3 protein, called by TCRdb with MiXCR from the multiplex PCR reads. The table records 150,000 or so distinct CDR3 sequences, around 40% of them present only once. The TCR originated in a man aged 25-45 years with Graves' ophthalmopathy. The V call is TRBV3-1, the J call TRBJ1-5; possibly TRBD1 for D (6 bases). Specimen: peripheral blood. In DNA, the CDR3 is TGTGCCAGCAGCCAAAGGGGATCGGGGGCCCATCAGCCCCAGCATTTT. This gives the protein CASSQRGSGAHQPQHF.